The clone carrying this T cell receptor beta chain came up once. The method was immunoSEQ multiplex PCR; TCRdb's version includes in-frame clones alone and lacks a portion of them. This table has around 75,000 clones, about 89% appearing once. These data originate in a study of technical replicates of blood from a few donors. This CDR3 spans 15 amino acids. Germline CDR1 is MDHEN and CDR2 is SYDVKM. V lost 7 bases and J 2 bases, leaving 17 bases between the germline ends. The receptor was isolated from a human donor in good health. Material for sequencing was T cells isolated from PBMCs. The chain is built from TRBV28 and TRBJ1-2; D is unresolved. This CDR3 is CASTSAPRLNYGYTF. The CDR3 DNA reads as TGTGCCAGCACTAGCGCCCCGAGGTTAAACTATGGCTACACCTTC.